Reported below is one T cell receptor beta chain. Its target is unknown. These data are taken from a study of T cell repertoires in ileal Crohn's disease. Across the whole study: M6 samples are neoterminal ileum biopsies from postoperative colonoscopy.

Points from the study as a whole: Mucosal expansions were suggested to be mainly CD8 T cells.

TCRB immunosequencing input was roughly 500 nanograms of biopsy DNA per sample. Profiled with immunoSEQ multiplex PCR; TCRdb holds only in-frame clones, not every one. The table lists more than 50,000 clones, around 90% of them singletons, with approximately 2% in the top ten. As for time point: neoterminal ileum biopsy at postoperative endoscopy, about 6 months after surgery. V lost 6 bases, J lost 9 bases, and 5 bases stayed unmatched. The germline CDR1 and CDR2 sequences are MNHEY and SVGAGI. The CDR3 length is 13 residues. Specimen: ileal tissue. The chain joins TRBV6-5 to TRBJ1-5, with 10 bases matching TRBD1. The sequence came from an adult with Crohn's disease. In nucleotides, the CDR3 is TGTGCCAGCAGCAACCGGGACAGGGGGCCCCAGCATTTT. It codes for CASSNRDRGPQHF.